These 5 T cell receptor beta chains were sequenced from one sample in a study of sequential checkpoint blockade in melanoma. The repertoire was sequenced with immunoSEQ multiplex PCR; TCRdb's copy has only in-frame clones and lacks some. The table lists approximately 11,000 clones, approximately 80% of them singletons, with around 52% in the top ten. As to treatment: randomized to nivolumab then ipilimumab (arm A) or the reverse (arm B). Material: CD8+ T cells sorted from blood (inferred from file names), obtained from a patient given nivolumab and ipilimumab in sequence. The source is a human donor with melanoma.

The chain employs TRBV28 and TRBJ1-1; 9 nucleotides match TRBD1. Germline loops: CDR1 MDHEN, CDR2 SYDVKM. V trimming: 5 bases; J trimming: 0 bases; junction bases outside the gene matches: 7. There are 16 residues in the CDR3. CDR3 sequence: CASSQGQGYLNTEAFF. CDR3 DNA: TGTGCCAGCAGTCAGGGACAGGGTTATTTGAACACTGAAGCTTTCTTT.

This clone was observed a handful of times. V is TRBV9 and J is TRBJ2-5; tentatively, D is TRBD2 (7 bases). There are 17 residues in the CDR3. The germline V gene encodes CDR1 SGDLS and CDR2 YYNGEE. V was clipped by 6 bases and J by 3 bases, with 24 bases between them. This chain's CDR3 is CASKAGASAGMEETQYF. The CDR3 DNA sequence: TGTGCCAGCAAGGCGGGGGCCTCGGCGGGTATGGAAGAGACCCAGTACTTC.

This chain connects TRBV6-5 to TRBJ1-2; TRBD1 matches 12 bases. With V trimmed by 5 bases and J by 7 bases, 8 bases remained unmatched. CDR1 MNHEY and CDR2 SVGAGI come from the germline V gene. The CDR3 extends over 15 amino acids. The CDR3 is CASSLPGQGASGYTF. The CDR3 region has the DNA TGTGCCAGCAGTCTTCCGGGACAGGGGGCGTCTGGCTACACCTTC.

Sample share makes this clone medium-sized (0.01 to 0.1%). V is TRBV7-2 and J is TRBJ2-7; 9 nucleotides agree with TRBD2. CDR1 and CDR2 from the germline V gene are SGHTA and FQGNSA. The length of the CDR3 is 15 residues. V lost 1 base, J lost 1 base, and 2 bases stayed unmatched. This CDR3 reads CASSLGLAGSYEQYF. CDR3 nucleotide sequence: TGTGCCAGCAGCTTAGGCCTAGCGGGGTCCTACGAGCAGTACTTC.

The rearrangement joins TRBV5-6 to TRBJ1-1; 7 nucleotides match TRBD1. Germline trimming cut 4 bases from V and 3 bases from J; bases unmatched to any gene: 3. Germline CDR1 and CDR2: SGHDT and YYEEEE. The CDR3 totals 13 residues. The CDR3 reads CASSLQGYTEAFF. In DNA, the CDR3 is TGTGCCAGCAGCCTACAGGGGTACACTGAAGCTTTCTTT.